This T cell receptor (beta chain) was identified during a study of blood T cell repertoires in COVID-19. Per germline, CDR1 MNHEY and CDR2 SVGEGT. Trimming stripped 6 bases from V and 7 bases from J, with 7 bases between. The CDR3 consists of 12 residues. The assay was immunoSEQ multiplex PCR, and TCRdb's table has in-frame clones only and misses some. The data show 200,000 to 250,000 clones, approximately 78% seen once. This TCR derives from an elderly woman with COVID-19, enrolled during active disease. The J gene is TRBJ1-6, the V gene TRBV6-2 or TRBV6-3, with D hard to call. Sequencing used peripheral blood. Here the CDR3 reads CASSTGNSPLHF. In DNA, the CDR3 is TGTGCCAGCAGCACGGGGAATTCACCCCTCCACTTT.